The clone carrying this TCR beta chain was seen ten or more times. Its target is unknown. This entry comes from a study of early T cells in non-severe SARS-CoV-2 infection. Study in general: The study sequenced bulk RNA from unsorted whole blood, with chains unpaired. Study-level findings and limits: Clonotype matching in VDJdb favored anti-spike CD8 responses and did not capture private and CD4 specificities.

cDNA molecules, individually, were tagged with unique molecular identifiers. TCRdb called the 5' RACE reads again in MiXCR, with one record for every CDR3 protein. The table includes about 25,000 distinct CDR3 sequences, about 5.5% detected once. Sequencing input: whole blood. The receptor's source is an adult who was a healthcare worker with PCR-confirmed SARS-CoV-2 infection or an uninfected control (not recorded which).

CDR3 loop: CASRPMAAFQETQYF. Written as DNA, the CDR3 is TGCGCCAGCCGACCCATGGCGGCTTTCCAAGAGACCCAGTACTTC. The chain recombines TRBV10-2 with TRBJ2-5; D not certain. The germline CDR1 and CDR2 sequences are WSHSY and SAAADI. The V end lost 8 bases, the J end lost 1 base, and 17 bases lay between the germline ends. The CDR3 covers 15 residues.